These T cell receptor beta chains were read from a single sample in a study of blood T cell repertoires in COVID-19. This table comes from immunoSEQ multiplex PCR, and its TCRdb copy is limited to in-frame clones, with some not included. Among about 160,000 clones listed, 70% to 90% were seen once. The sequenced sample was peripheral blood. The receptor source for this set is a man between 35 and 55 years old with acute or convalescent COVID-19. CDR3s include the opening cysteine and the closing phenylalanine or tryptophan. The D gene is left open where the match is weak. Clone size is shown for a subset of rows, as once, few, many or a class of expanded clone.

clone_size,j_call,d_call,v_call,cdr3_nt,cdr3_aa
.,TRBJ2-3,TRBD2,TRBV19,TGTGCCAGTTCGTTTGCGGGGGGGCGGCTGGAGCAGTATTTT,CASSFAGGRLEQYF
.,TRBJ1-5,.,TRBV5-1,TGCGCCAGCAGCTTGGTGGCAGGGAATCAGCCCCAGCATTTT,CASSLVAGNQPQHF
.,TRBJ1-2,.,TRBV30,TGTGCCTGGAGTTTACAGAATAACTATGGCTACACCTTC,CAWSLQNNYGYTF
.,TRBJ1-5,TRBD1,TRBV19,TGTGCCAGTATACGGACAGGGGGCAATCAGCCCCAGCATTTT,CASIRTGGNQPQHF
once,TRBJ1-1,.,TRBV19,TGTGCCAGTAGTATCAGGGGTGGGGACACTGAAGCTTTCTTT,CASSIRGGDTEAFF
.,TRBJ1-2,.,TRBV27,TGTGCCAGCAGTAAAGCAGGCGTAACCCTCTATGGCTACACCTTC,CASSKAGVTLYGYTF
.,TRBJ2-1,TRBD2,TRBV2,TGTGCCAGCAGTGAAATCGGACTAGCGGGGGGGTTGACCAATGAGCAGTTCTTC,CASSEIGLAGGLTNEQFF
.,TRBJ1-5,TRBD1,TRBV28,TGTGCCATAAGCGGTGGACAGGGATATAGCAATCAGCCCCAGCATTTT,CAISGGQGYSNQPQHF
once,TRBJ2-7,.,TRBV10-3,TGTGCCATCAGTGGGACGGGGACCTACGAGCAGTACTTC,CAISGTGTYEQYF
.,TRBJ2-2,TRBD2,TRBV5-4,TGTGCCAGCAGCTTAGCGGGGTGGAGCACCGGGGAGCTGTTTTTT,CASSLAGWSTGELFF
.,TRBJ2-1,.,TRBV3-1/TRBV3-2,TGTGCCAGCAGCCCCAGGGGATATGAGCAGTTCTTC,CASSPRGYEQFF
.,TRBJ1-5,.,TRBV5-6,TGTGCCAGCAGCTTGGGGGGCAGGGGATCAGGGCGCAATCAGCCCCAGCATTTT,CASSLGGRGSGRNQPQHF
.,TRBJ2-7,TRBD1,TRBV4-2,TGTGCCAGCAGCCAAGACTGGGACAGGGGGAGGTACGAGCAGTACTTC,CASSQDWDRGRYEQYF
.,TRBJ1-1,.,TRBV12-3/TRBV12-4,TGTGCCAGCAGTTTATCGGGGAACACTGAAGCTTTCTTT,CASSLSGNTEAFF
once,TRBJ2-1,.,TRBV12-3/TRBV12-4,TGTGCCAGCAGTTTGGGCTACTACAATGAGCAGTTCTTC,CASSLGYYNEQFF
.,TRBJ2-1,.,TRBV11-3,TGTGCCAGCAGCTTTGCCGGTGAGCAGTTCTTC,CASSFAGEQFF
.,TRBJ1-2,.,TRBV5-6,TGTGCCAGCAGCCGGGGGTCCAGGAACTATGGCTACACCTTC,CASSRGSRNYGYTF
.,TRBJ1-1,.,TRBV6-5,TGTGCCAGCAGGCCCGCGGGTCCCTTGAACACTGAAGCTTTCTTT,CASRPAGPLNTEAFF
.,TRBJ2-5,TRBD2,TRBV15,TGTGCCACCAGCAGCGGGGCGGGGGTCGGCGAAGAGACCCAGTACTTC,CATSSGAGVGEETQYF
.,TRBJ2-2,.,TRBV5-6,TGTGCCAGCAGCGCTGCGACAGCGAACACCGGGGAGCTGTTTTTT,CASSAATANTGELFF
few,TRBJ1-2,.,TRBV5-1,TGCGCCAGCAGCTTGGGGACAAGTAACTATGGCTACACCTTC,CASSLGTSNYGYTF
.,TRBJ1-1,TRBD1,TRBV18,TGTGCCAGCTCACCACCGGGACAGGGGATGGAAGGAACTGAAGCTTTCTTT,CASSPPGQGMEGTEAFF
few,TRBJ2-2,.,TRBV5-1,TGCGCCAGCAGTAAAGGGGGGGCCAACACCGGGGAGCTGTTTTTT,CASSKGGANTGELFF
.,TRBJ1-2,.,TRBV7-2,TGTGCCAGCAGCTTTGGCGCGGGAAATAACTATGGCTACACCTTC,CASSFGAGNNYGYTF
.,TRBJ1-2,.,TRBV3-1/TRBV3-2,TGTGCCAGCAGCCAAGTCAGTGCAGGGGTTGGATATGGCTACACCTTC,CASSQVSAGVGYGYTF
many,TRBJ1-1,TRBD1,TRBV5-1,TGCGCCAGCAGCTCCGGGACAGGGGTGAGGACTGAAGCTTTCTTT,CASSSGTGVRTEAFF
.,TRBJ2-1,.,TRBV5-1,TGCGCCAGCAGCTTCCGAGACAATGAGCAGTTCTTC,CASSFRDNEQFF
.,TRBJ1-2,TRBD1,TRBV14,TGTGCCAGCAGCCAAGAACAGAGGACAGGGAATAACTATGGCTACACCTTC,CASSQEQRTGNNYGYTF